This is a list of T cell receptor beta chains from one sample in a study of cytomegalovirus exposure and HLA in healthy donors. TCRdb keeps only in-frame clones here, not all; method: immunoSEQ multiplex PCR. The sample has under 200,000 clones; around 63% are singletons. Material for sequencing was PBMCs. These receptors were obtained from a woman aged 18-30 years in good health and CMV-seropositive. Each CDR3 is given with its conserved first and last residue. A D gene is named only where the DNA matches it firmly. A clone size is listed for some rows: how often the clone was seen (once, few, many), or a class if it is expanded.

.	.	TRBV10-3	TRBJ1-5	CAAALQENQPQHF	TGTGCCGCCGCCCTACAGGAGAATCAGCCCCAGCATTTT
few	TRBD2	TRBV30	TRBJ2-1	CAWSVGTSSYNEQFF	TGTGCCTGGAGTGTAGGGACTAGCAGCTACAATGAGCAGTTCTTC
few	.	TRBV27	TRBJ1-5	CASRYGQNSNQPQHF	TGTGCCAGCAGATACGGACAGAATAGCAATCAGCCCCAGCATTTT
.	.	TRBV18	TRBJ1-3	CASSPVSLSGNTIYF	TGTGCCAGCTCACCAGTATCCCTCTCTGGAAACACCATATATTTT
.	TRBD1	TRBV13	TRBJ2-1	CASSSGQGYNEQFF	TGTGCCAGCAGCTCGGGACAGGGGTACAATGAGCAGTTCTTC
.	.	TRBV6-5	TRBJ2-2	CASRGGDANTGELFF	TGTGCCAGCAGGGGGGGAGACGCAAACACCGGGGAGCTGTTTTTT
.	.	TRBV29-1	TRBJ2-7	CSVGLANEQYF	TGCAGCGTTGGATTAGCAAACGAGCAGTACTTC
once	TRBD2	TRBV7-9	TRBJ2-7	CASSPLAGRSRDEQYF	TGTGCCAGCAGTCCTCTAGCGGGGAGATCCCGCGACGAGCAGTACTTC
.	TRBD1	TRBV18	TRBJ1-1	CASSPRQGGNTEAFF	TGTGCCAGCTCCCCTCGACAGGGAGGGAACACTGAAGCTTTCTTT
.	.	TRBV29-1	TRBJ2-5	CSVAGTDGTQYF	TGCAGCGTGGCAGGAACGGATGGGACCCAGTACTTC
.	.	TRBV28	TRBJ1-2	CASSSPRVYGYTF	TGTGCCAGCAGTTCCCCCAGGGTCTATGGCTACACCTTC
.	.	TRBV28	TRBJ1-5	CATLSNQPQHF	TGTGCCACCTTAAGCAATCAGCCCCAGCATTTT
.	.	TRBV19	TRBJ2-7	CASSNLKTDILSYEQYF	TGTGCCAGTAGTAACCTAAAGACAGATATTCTATCCTACGAGCAGTACTTC
.	TRBD1	TRBV2	TRBJ1-2	CASSTPGQAPYGYTF	TGTGCCAGCAGTACTCCAGGACAGGCCCCCTATGGCTACACCTTC
.	.	TRBV19	TRBJ2-1	CASSSQQGGNNEQFF	TGTGCCAGTAGTTCCCAACAGGGTGGGAACAATGAGCAGTTCTTC
.	.	TRBV27	TRBJ2-7	CASSFASSSYEQYF	TGTGCCAGCAGTTTTGCTAGCTCCTCCTACGAGCAGTACTTC
.	.	TRBV27	TRBJ1-1	CASSLWGLQENTEAFF	TGTGCCAGCAGTTTATGGGGCTTACAGGAGAACACTGAAGCTTTCTTT
.	.	TRBV30	TRBJ1-6	CAWGERNSPLHF	TGTGCCTGGGGGGAGAGGAATTCACCCCTCCACTTT
.	TRBD1	TRBV19	TRBJ1-2	CASSPGTVYGYTF	TGTGCCAGTAGTCCCGGGACAGTGTATGGCTACACCTTC
.	.	TRBV30	TRBJ1-1	CAWTVVGGKTEAFF	TGTGCCTGGACCGTGGTGGGGGGTAAAACTGAAGCTTTCTTT
.	.	TRBV5-4	TRBJ1-1	CASSFPNTEAFF	TGTGCCAGCAGCTTCCCAAACACTGAAGCTTTCTTT
.	.	TRBV5-4	TRBJ2-6	CASSSQSGANVLTF	TGTGCCAGCAGCTCCCAATCTGGGGCCAACGTCCTGACTTTC
few	.	TRBV11-2	TRBJ2-1	CASSFTPGGAYNEQFF	TGTGCCAGCAGCTTTACCCCCGGCGGGGCCTACAATGAGCAGTTCTTC
.	TRBD1	TRBV30	TRBJ2-7	CAWSVTGQGSYEQYF	TGTGCCTGGAGTGTAACGGGACAGGGGTCCTACGAGCAGTACTTC
.	.	TRBV6-6	TRBJ2-2	CASSPVTGELFF	TGTGCCAGCAGTCCAGTCACCGGGGAGCTGTTTTTT
.	.	TRBV7-6	TRBJ2-1	CASTASSGVHEQFF	TGTGCCAGCACCGCTAGTTCGGGGGTTCATGAGCAGTTCTTC
.	.	TRBV10-3	TRBJ1-6	CAMKDSFTNSPLHF	TGTGCCATGAAAGACAGTTTCACTAATTCACCCCTCCACTTT
few	TRBD2	TRBV5-6	TRBJ2-1	CATTAGREGKREQFF	TGTGCCACGACGGCCGGGAGGGAAGGTAAAAGGGAGCAGTTCTTC
few	.	TRBV5-1	TRBJ2-4	CASSPDNIAKNIQYF	TGCGCCAGCAGCCCGGACAACATAGCCAAAAACATTCAGTACTTC
once	.	TRBV28	TRBJ2-1	CASSFWEDYNEQFF	TGTGCCAGCAGTTTTTGGGAGGACTACAATGAGCAGTTCTTC